The 6 T cell receptor beta chains given below trace back to one sample, sequenced in a study of somatic mutations in cytotoxic T cells in rheumatoid arthritis. The repertoire was sequenced with immunoSEQ multiplex PCR; TCRdb's copy has only in-frame clones and lacks some. The sample comprises 25,000 to 35,000 clones, around 90% of which are singletons, and roughly a tenth rests with the top ten. The sequencing input was CD8+ T cells sorted from blood. The receptors derive from an adult with rheumatoid arthritis.

The rearrangement uses TRBV7-9 and TRBJ2-1, with 10 bases lining up with TRBD2. The CDR3 is made up of 15 amino acids. V shed 6 bases and J 3 bases; nucleotides not matched to a gene: 5. Germline V gives CDR1 SEHNR, CDR2 FQNEAQ (reference sequence). CDR3 nucleotide sequence: TGTGCCAGCAGTCCAACTAGCGGGAACTACAATGAGCAGTTCTTC. Protein: CASSPTSGNYNEQFF.

The chain uses TRBV19 and TRBJ2-1; the D is unclear. Germline-derived CDR1 and CDR2 are LNHDA and SQIVND (reference sequence). V was trimmed by 5 bases and J by 6 bases, leaving 8 bases between them. This CDR3 is built from 12 residues. Here the CDR3 reads CASSWVGNEQFF. In DNA, the CDR3 is TGTGCCAGTAGTTGGGTTGGCAATGAGCAGTTCTTC.

The chain employs TRBV2 and TRBJ1-5, with 8 bases matching TRBD1. The CDR3 covers 15 residues. V trimming: 4 bases; J trimming: 7 bases; junction bases outside the gene matches: 9. Germline V lookup: CDR1 SNHLY, CDR2 FYNNEI. DNA for the CDR3: TGTGCCAGCAGTGTTACAGGGGGGAACCAACAGCCCCAGCATTTT. Amino acid sequence: CASSVTGGNQQPQHF.

V gene TRBV4-1 combines with J gene TRBJ2-7; possibly TRBD2 for D (5 bases). CDR3 size: 14 residues. Germline CDR1 and CDR2: MGHRA and YSYEKL. V lost 1 base and J 6 bases, leaving 13 bases between the germline ends. The CDR3 here is CASSQGASSVEQYF. The CDR3 nucleotides read TGCGCCAGCAGCCAAGGTGCTAGCAGTGTCGAGCAGTACTTC.

The chain employs TRBV15 and TRBJ2-2, with 9 bases matching TRBD1. Germline CDR1 is LNHNV and CDR2 is YYDKDF (reference sequence). Trimming cost V 3 bases and J 4 bases; bases outside gene matches: 3. The CDR3 has 15 amino acids. This CDR3 is CATSRDRGVTGELFF. CDR3 DNA: TGTGCCACCAGCAGGGACAGGGGCGTCACCGGGGAGCTGTTTTTT. Full variable domain (rest looked up from reference TRBV15 and TRBJ2-2): DAMVIQNPRYQVTQFGKPVTLSCSQTLNHNVMYWYQQKSSQAPKLLFHYYDKDFNNEADTPDNFQSRRPNTSFCFLDIRSPGLGDTAMYLCATSRDRGVTGELFFGEGSRLTVL.

CDR3 bases: TGTGCCAGCAGTTACTCGACAGGGGTGATTGGAGAGACCCAGTACTTC. This translates into CASSYSTGVIGETQYF. J is TRBJ2-5 and V is TRBV6-5; TRBD1 agrees at 8 bases. Germline assignment: CDR1 MNHEY and CDR2 SVGAGI. The trim removed 0 bases at V and 4 bases at J, leaving 7 bases unmatched. The CDR3 is 16 amino acids.